The sequence of this T cell receptor (beta chain) was determined in a study of T-cell memory formation after mild COVID-19. The V gene's germline CDR1 is SGHRS and CDR2 YFSETQ. The CDR3 loop spans 14 amino acids. Trimming stripped 5 bases from V and 8 bases from J, with 17 bases between. TCRdb used MiXCR to reprocess the 5' RACE reads, holding one entry per CDR3 protein. The top ten hold roughly 1.3% of the sample, which has about 50,000 distinct CDR3 sequences, about 7% seen once. In its sample, this clonotype was seen many times. What it recognizes is unknown. General study points: The study detected some responding clones in pre-infection memory, suggesting cross-reactive memory joined.

The chain has TRBV5-1 and TRBJ2-1; the D call may be TRBD1 or TRBD2 (6 bases each). The sequence was obtained from a man between 18 and 29 years old who had mild COVID-19 (a few samples of this study predate the infection). Cell type and time point are not known. The sequenced sample was PBMCs or a T cell subset sorted from them (not recorded which). The CDR3 loop is CASRLLGGWDEQFF. Written as DNA, the CDR3 is TGCGCCAGCAGGCTATTGGGGGGCTGGGATGAGCAGTTCTTC.